The clone carrying this T cell receptor (beta chain) was picked up one time. This sample is drawn from a study of early T cells in non-severe SARS-CoV-2 infection. The germline V gene has CDR1 DFQATT and CDR2 SNEGSKA (reference sequence). Between the trimmed V and J ends, which lost 1 base and 4 bases, there was a span of 14 bases. CDR3 size: 14 residues. cDNA molecules, individually, were tagged with unique molecular identifiers. TCRdb used MiXCR to reprocess the 5' RACE reads, holding one entry per CDR3 protein. The sample contains about 64,000 distinct CDR3 sequences, around 11% of which appear only once.

The chain couples TRBV20-1 to TRBJ2-7; TRBD1 might be the D (6 bases). The source was whole blood, collected at baseline. The TCR originated in an adult who was a healthcare worker with PCR-confirmed SARS-CoV-2 infection or an uninfected control (not recorded which). The CDR3 DNA follows: TGCAGTGCTAGAGGAGACAGGTGGGAATACGAGCAGTACTTC. It specifies CSARGDRWEYEQYF.